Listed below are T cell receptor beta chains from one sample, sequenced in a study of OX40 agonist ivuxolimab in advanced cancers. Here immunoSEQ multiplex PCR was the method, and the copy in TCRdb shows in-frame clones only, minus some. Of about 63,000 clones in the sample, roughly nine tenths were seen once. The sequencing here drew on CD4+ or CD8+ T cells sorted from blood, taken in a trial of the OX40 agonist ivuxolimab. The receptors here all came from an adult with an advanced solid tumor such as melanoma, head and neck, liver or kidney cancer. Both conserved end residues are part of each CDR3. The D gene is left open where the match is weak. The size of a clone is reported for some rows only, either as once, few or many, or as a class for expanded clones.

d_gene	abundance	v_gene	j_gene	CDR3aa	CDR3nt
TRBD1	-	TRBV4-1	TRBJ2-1	CASSRAKGAYNEQFF	TGCGCCAGCAGCCGAGCAAAGGGGGCTTACAATGAGCAGTTCTTC
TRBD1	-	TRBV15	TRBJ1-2	CATSPGDRPSNYGYTF	TGTGCCACCAGCCCGGGGGACAGACCCTCTAACTATGGCTACACCTTC
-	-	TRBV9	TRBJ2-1	CASSVAPIPDNEQFF	TGTGCCAGCAGCGTAGCTCCGATTCCGGACAATGAGCAGTTCTTC
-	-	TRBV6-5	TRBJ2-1	CASSYSIGQANEQFF	TGTGCCAGCAGTTACTCGATTGGTCAGGCCAATGAGCAGTTCTTC
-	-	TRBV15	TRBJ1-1	CATSEDSMNTEAFF	TGTGCCACCAGCGAGGACAGCATGAACACTGAAGCTTTCTTT
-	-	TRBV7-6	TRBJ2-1	CASSLAGPRDEQFF	TGTGCCAGCAGCTTAGCGGGGCCCCGGGATGAGCAGTTCTTC
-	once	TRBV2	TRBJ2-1	CASRSTENEQFF	TGTGCCAGCAGGTCGACGGAGAATGAGCAGTTCTTC
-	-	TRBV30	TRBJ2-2	CAWSVKRARLPGELFF	TGTGCCTGGAGTGTAAAGAGGGCTAGGCTTCCCGGGGAGCTGTTTTTT
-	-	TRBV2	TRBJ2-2	CASTWGSTGELFF	TGTGCCAGCACCTGGGGCAGCACCGGGGAGCTGTTTTTT
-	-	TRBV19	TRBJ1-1	CASSISAGNTEAFF	TGTGCCAGTAGTATTTCAGCGGGGAACACTGAAGCTTTCTTT
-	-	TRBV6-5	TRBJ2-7	CASGLFPGTDYEQYF	TGTGCCAGCGGTTTATTCCCGGGAACAGACTACGAGCAGTACTTC
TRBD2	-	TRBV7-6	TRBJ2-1	CASSLVGGVSYNEQFF	TGTGCCAGCAGCTTAGTGGGGGGGGTTTCATACAATGAGCAGTTCTTC
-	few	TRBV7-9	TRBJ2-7	CASSFVPYEQYF	TGTGCCAGCAGCTTCGTCCCCTACGAGCAGTACTTC